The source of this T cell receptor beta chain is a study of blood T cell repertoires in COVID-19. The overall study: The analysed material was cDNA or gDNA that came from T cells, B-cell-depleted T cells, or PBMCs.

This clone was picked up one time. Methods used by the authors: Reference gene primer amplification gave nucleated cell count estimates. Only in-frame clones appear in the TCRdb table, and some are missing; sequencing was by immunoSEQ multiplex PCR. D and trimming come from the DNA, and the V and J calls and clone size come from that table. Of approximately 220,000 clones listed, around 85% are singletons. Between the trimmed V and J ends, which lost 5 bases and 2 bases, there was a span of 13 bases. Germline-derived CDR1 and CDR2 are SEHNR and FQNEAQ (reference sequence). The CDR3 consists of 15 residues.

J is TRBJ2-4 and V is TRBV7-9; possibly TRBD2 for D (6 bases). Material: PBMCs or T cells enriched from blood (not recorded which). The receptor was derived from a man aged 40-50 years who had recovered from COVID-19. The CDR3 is CASSPEAGTKNIQYF. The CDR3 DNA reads TGTGCCAGCAGCCCAGAGGCGGGGACCAAAAACATTCAGTACTTC.